This TCR beta chain is drawn from a study of T cells in Graves' hyperthyroidism and ophthalmopathy. Study outcomes and limitations: Expanded thyroid clonotypes (above 0.001) were mostly also found in blood. A model built on 13 V-J features separated ophthalmopathy from stable hyperthyroidism.

The CDR3 regions of TCR beta were amplified from RNA transcripts. In the first-round RT-PCR of the TCR CDR3, the HTBI primer set was used. In TCRdb, the multiplex PCR reads were re-called with MiXCR into one record per CDR3 protein. This sample has approximately 600,000 distinct CDR3 sequences, with around 13% found just once. This clonotype came up many times. Its antigen is unknown. This CDR3 contains 13 residues. CDR1 is SGHDT, CDR2 YYEEEE, per germline. V dropped 5 bases and J dropped 2; count of bases not matched to a gene: 2. Used for diagnoses were clinical symptoms, serum thyroxine and TRAb, thyroid ultrasound and orbital computed tomography. This blood was taken when hyperthyroidism was first diagnosed, before any ophthalmopathy symptoms existed.

Sequenced input: blood. The chain joins TRBV5-6 to TRBJ2-5; 8 bases map to TRBD1. The sequence derives from a woman in her twenties or thirties with Graves' hyperthyroidism that later progressed to Graves' ophthalmopathy. DNA for the CDR3: TGTGCCAGCAGTAACAGGGGGCAAGAGACCCAGTACTTC. This gives the protein CASSNRGQETQYF.